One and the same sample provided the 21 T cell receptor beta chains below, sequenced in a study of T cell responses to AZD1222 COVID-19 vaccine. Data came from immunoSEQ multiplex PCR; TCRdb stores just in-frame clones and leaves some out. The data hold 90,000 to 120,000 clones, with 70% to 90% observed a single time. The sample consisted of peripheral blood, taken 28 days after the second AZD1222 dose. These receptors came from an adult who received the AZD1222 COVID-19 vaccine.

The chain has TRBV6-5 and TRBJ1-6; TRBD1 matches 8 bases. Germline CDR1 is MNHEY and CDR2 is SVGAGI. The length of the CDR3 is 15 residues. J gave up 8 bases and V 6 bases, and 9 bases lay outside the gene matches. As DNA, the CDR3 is TGTGCCAGCAGAATGACAGGGGCGTCGGATTCACCCCTCCACTTT. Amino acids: CASRMTGASDSPLHF.

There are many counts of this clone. The CDR3 region is CASSRGWADTEAFF. As DNA, the CDR3 is TGTGCCAGTAGCAGGGGGTGGGCTGACACTGAAGCTTTCTTT. This rearrangement joins TRBV19 to TRBJ1-1; TRBD1 agrees at 7 bases. The CDR3 sequence is 14 residues long. Germline CDR1 is LNHDA and CDR2 is SQIVND (reference sequence). V trimming: 6 bases; J trimming: 3 bases; junction bases outside the gene matches: 7.

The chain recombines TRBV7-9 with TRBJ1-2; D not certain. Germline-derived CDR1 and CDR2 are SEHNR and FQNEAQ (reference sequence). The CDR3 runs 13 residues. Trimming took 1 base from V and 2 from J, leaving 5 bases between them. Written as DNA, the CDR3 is TGTGCCAGCAGCTTAGTCCTAAACTATGGCTACACCTTC. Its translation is CASSLVLNYGYTF.

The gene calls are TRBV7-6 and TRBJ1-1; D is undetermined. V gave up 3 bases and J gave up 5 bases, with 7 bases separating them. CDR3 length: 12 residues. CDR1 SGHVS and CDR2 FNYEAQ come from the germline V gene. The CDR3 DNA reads TGTGCCAGCAGCTTTGGTAGGACTGAAGCTTTCTTT. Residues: CASSFGRTEAFF.

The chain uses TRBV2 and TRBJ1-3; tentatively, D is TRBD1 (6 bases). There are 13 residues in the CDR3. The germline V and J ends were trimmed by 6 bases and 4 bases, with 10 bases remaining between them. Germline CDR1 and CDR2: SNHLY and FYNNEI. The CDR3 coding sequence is TGTGCCAGCAGCGACAGGTCCGGAAACACCATATATTTT. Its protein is CASSDRSGNTIYF.

CDR3 coding DNA: TGTGCCAGCAGTATAAGGGATGAAAAACTGTTTTTT. Translation: CASSIRDEKLFF. The chain is built from TRBV7-9 and TRBJ1-4; D gene ambiguous. The CDR3 runs to 12 residues. V was shortened by 6 bases and J by 6 bases, with 8 bases between the two germline ends. The V gene's germline CDR1 is SEHNR and CDR2 FQNEAQ (reference sequence).

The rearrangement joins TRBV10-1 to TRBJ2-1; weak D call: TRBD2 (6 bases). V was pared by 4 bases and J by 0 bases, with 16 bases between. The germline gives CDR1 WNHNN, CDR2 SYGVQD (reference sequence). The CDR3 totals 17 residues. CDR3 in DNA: TGCGCCAGCAGTGTCGGGCGGGGAACCAGCTCCTACAATGAGCAGTTCTTC. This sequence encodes CASSVGRGTSSYNEQFF.

CDR3 residues: CASSPGTSGGPGQETQYF. The CDR3, as DNA: TGTGCCAGCAGCCCCGGGACTAGCGGGGGCCCTGGTCAAGAGACCCAGTACTTC. The V gene is TRBV7-3, the J gene TRBJ2-5; the match to TRBD2 covers 14 bases. CDR1 SGHTA and CDR2 FQGTGA come from the germline V gene. The CDR3 length is 18 residues. Trimming cost V 5 bases and J 2 bases; bases outside gene matches: 10.

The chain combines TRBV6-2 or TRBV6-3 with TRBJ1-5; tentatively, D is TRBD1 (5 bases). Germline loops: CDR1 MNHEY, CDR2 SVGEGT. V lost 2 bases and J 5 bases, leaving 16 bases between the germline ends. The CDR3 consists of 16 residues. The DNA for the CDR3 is TGTGCCAGCAGTTACGGTCCAGGGACCACCTATCAGCCCCAGCATTTT. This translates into CASSYGPGTTYQPQHF.

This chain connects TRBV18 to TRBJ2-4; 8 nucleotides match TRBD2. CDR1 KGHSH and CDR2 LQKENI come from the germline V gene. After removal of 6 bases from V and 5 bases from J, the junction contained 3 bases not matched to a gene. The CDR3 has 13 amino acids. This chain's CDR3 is CASSGGAQNIQYF. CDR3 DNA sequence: TGTGCCAGCTCCGGGGGGGCCCAAAACATTCAGTACTTC.

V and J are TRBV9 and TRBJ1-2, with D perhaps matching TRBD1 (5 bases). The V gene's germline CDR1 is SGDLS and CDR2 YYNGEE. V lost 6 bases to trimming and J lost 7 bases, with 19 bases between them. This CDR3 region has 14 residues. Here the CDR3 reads CASTIDQTEGGYTF. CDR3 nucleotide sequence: TGTGCCAGCACCATAGACCAGACAGAGGGTGGCTACACCTTC.

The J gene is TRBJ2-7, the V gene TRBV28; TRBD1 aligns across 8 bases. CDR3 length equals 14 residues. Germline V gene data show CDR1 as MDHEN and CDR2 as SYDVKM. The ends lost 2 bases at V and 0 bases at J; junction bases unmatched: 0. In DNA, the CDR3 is TGTGCCAGCAGTTTAACAGGGGGCTCCTACGAGCAGTACTTC. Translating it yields CASSLTGGSYEQYF. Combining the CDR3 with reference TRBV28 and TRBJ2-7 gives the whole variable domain DVKVTQSSRYLVKRTGEKVFLECVQDMDHENMFWYRQDPGLGLRLIYFSYDVKMKEKGDIPEGYSVSREKKERFSLILESASTNQTSMYLCASSLTGGSYEQYFGPGTRLTVT.

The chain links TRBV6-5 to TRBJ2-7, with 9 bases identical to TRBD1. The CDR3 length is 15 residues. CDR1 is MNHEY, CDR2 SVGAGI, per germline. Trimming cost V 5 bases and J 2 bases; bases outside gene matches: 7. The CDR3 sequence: CASSRTWDRAYEQYF. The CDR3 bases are TGTGCCAGCAGTCGCACTTGGGACAGGGCCTACGAGCAGTACTTC.

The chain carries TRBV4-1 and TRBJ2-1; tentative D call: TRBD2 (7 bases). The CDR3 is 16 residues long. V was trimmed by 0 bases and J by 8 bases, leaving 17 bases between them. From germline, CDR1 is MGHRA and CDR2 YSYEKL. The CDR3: CASSQDTGGLGDEQFF. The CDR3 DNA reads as TGCGCCAGCAGCCAAGATACCGGGGGGCTCGGGGATGAGCAGTTCTTC.

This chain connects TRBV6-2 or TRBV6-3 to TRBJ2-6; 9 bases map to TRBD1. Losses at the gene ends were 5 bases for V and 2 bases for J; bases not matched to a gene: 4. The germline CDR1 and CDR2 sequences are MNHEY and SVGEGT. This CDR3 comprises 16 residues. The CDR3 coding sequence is TGTGCCAGCAGTCAGACAGGGGGGACTGGGGCCAACGTCCTGACTTTC. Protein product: CASSQTGGTGANVLTF.

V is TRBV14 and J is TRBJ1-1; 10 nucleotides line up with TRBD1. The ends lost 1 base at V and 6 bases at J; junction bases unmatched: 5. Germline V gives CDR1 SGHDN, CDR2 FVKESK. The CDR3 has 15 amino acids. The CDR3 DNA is TGTGCCAGCAGCCAAGTCGGACAGGGGGTCTCTGAAGCTTTCTTT. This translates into CASSQVGQGVSEAFF.

CDR3 sequence: CASSLSGGGSETQYF. In DNA, the CDR3 is TGCGCCAGCAGCTTGTCGGGGGGCGGATCAGAGACCCAGTACTTC. The V and J genes are TRBV5-1 and TRBJ2-5; D is perhaps TRBD2 (7 bases). CDR1 and CDR2 from the germline V gene are SGHRS and YFSETQ. The CDR3 is 15 residues long. Trimming removed 1 base at V and 4 bases at J, with 14 bases between.

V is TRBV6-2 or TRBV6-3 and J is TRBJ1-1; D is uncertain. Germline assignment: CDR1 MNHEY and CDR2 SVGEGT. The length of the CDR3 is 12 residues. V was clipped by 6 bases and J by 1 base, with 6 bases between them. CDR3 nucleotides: TGTGCCAGCAGCAGAAGGAACACTGAAGCTTTCTTT. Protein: CASSRRNTEAFF.

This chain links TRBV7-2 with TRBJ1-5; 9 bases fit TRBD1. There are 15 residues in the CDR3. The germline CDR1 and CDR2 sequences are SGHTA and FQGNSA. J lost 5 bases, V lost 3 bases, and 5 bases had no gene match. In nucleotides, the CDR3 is TGTGCCAGCAGCTTTGGGACAGGGTATGATCAGCCCCAGCATTTT. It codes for CASSFGTGYDQPQHF.

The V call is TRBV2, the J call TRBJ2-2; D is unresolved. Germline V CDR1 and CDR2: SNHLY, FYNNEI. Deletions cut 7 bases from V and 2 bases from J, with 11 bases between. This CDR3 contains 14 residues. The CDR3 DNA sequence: TGTGCCAGCACTAGGGAACCAAACACCGGGGAGCTGTTTTTT. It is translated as CASTREPNTGELFF.

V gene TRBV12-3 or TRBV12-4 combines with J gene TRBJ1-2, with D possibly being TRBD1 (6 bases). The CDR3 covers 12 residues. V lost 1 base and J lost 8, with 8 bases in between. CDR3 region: CASSLVGAGYTF. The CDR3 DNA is TGTGCCAGCAGTTTAGTGGGGGCCGGCTACACCTTC.